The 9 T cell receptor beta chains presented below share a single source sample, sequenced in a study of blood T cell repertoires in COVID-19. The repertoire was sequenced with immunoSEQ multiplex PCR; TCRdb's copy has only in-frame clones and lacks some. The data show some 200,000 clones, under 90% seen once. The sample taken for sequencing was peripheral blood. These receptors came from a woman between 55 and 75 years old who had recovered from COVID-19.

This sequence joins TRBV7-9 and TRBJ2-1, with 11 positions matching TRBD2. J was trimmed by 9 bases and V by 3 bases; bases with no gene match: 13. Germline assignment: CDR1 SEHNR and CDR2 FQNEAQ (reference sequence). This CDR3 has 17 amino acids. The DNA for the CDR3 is TGTGCCAGCAGCTTTCACAAACCACTAGCGGGGGTTGGTGAGCAGTTCTTC. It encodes CASSFHKPLAGVGEQFF.

The CDR3 sequence is CSVGTGYLHGYTF. The CDR3 DNA sequence: TGCAGCGTCGGGACAGGGTATCTCCATGGCTACACCTTC. The chain has TRBV29-1 and TRBJ1-2, with TRBD1 matching over 9 bases. The CDR3 is made up of 13 amino acids. Looked up from germline, CDR1 is SQVTM and CDR2 is ANQGSEA. V dropped 6 bases and J dropped 6; count of bases not matched to a gene: 8.

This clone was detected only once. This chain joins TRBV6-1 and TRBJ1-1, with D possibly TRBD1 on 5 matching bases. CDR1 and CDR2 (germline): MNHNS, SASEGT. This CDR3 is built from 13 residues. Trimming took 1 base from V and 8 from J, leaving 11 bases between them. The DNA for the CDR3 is TGTGCCAGCAGTGAAGACCGGGCAGGGGAAGCTTTCTTT. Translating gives CASSEDRAGEAFF.

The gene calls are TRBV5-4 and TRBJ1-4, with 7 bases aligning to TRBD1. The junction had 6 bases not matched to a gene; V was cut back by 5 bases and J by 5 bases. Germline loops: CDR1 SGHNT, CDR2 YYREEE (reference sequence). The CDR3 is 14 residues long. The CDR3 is CASSRYRGNEKLFF. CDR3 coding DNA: TGTGCCAGCAGTAGGTACAGGGGAAATGAAAAACTGTTTTTT.

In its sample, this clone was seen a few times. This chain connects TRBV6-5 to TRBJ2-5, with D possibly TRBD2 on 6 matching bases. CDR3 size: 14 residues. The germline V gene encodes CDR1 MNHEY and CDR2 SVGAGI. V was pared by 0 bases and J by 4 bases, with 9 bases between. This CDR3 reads CASSYSRGGETQYF. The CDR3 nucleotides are TGTGCCAGCAGTTACTCTCGGGGAGGAGAGACCCAGTACTTC.

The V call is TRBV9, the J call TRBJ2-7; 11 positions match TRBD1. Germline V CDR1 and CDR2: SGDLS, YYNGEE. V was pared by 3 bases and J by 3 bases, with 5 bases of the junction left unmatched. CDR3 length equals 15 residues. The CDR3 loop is CASSETGTGGYEQYF. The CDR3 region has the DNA TGTGCCAGCAGCGAAACCGGGACAGGGGGCTACGAGCAGTACTTC.

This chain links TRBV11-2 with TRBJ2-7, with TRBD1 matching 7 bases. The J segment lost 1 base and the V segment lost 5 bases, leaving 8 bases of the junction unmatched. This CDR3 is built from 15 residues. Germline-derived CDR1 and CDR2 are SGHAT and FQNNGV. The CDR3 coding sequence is TGTGCCAGCAGCCCCTTTAGACAGGGATCCTACGAGCAGTACTTC. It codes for CASSPFRQGSYEQYF. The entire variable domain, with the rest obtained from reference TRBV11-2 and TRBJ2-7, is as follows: EAGVAQSPRYKIIEKRQSVAFWCNPISGHATLYWYQQILGQGPKLLIQFQNNGVVDDSQLPKDRFSAERLKGVDSTLKIQPAKLEDSAVYLCASSPFRQGSYEQYFGPGTRLTVT.

The CDR3 here is CASSRRGTGTYNEQFF. The CDR3 coding sequence is TGCGCCAGCAGCCGACGGGGGACAGGGACCTACAATGAGCAGTTCTTC. V usage is TRBV4-1 and J usage is TRBJ2-1; 9 positions agree with TRBD1. With 4 bases clipped from V and 2 bases from J, the junction kept 6 bases outside the gene matches. Germline CDR1 and CDR2: MGHRA and YSYEKL. This CDR3 contains 16 residues.

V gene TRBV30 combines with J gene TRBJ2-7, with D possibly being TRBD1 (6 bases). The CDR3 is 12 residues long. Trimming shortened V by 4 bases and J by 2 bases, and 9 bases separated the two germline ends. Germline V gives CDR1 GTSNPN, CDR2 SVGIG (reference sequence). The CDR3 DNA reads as TGTGCCTGGACAGGGGTAGCCTACGAGCAGTACTTC. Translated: CAWTGVAYEQYF.